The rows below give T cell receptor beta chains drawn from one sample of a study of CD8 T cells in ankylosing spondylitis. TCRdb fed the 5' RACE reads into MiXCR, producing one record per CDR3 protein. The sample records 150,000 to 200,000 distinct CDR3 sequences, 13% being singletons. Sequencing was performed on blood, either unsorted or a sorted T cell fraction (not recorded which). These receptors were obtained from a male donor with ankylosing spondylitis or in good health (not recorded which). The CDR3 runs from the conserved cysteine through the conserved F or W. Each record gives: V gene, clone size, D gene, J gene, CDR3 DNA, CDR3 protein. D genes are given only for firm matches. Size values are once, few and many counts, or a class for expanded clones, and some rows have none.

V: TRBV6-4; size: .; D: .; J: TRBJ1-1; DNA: TGTGCCAGCAGTGACTCAAACGGAGCTGAAGCTTTCTTT; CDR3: CASSDSNGAEAFF
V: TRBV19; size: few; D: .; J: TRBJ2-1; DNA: TGTGCCAGTAGTATTGGATGGAGCTCCTACAATGAGCAGTTCTTC; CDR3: CASSIGWSSYNEQFF
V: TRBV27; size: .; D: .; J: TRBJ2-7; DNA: TGTGCCAGCAGCCCCCGTGTGCGTTTCTACGAGCAGTACTTC; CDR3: CASSPRVRFYEQYF
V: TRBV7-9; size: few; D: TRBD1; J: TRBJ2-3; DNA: TGTGCCAGCAGCTCGCCAGGGGGTTATACAGATACGCAGTATTTT; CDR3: CASSSPGGYTDTQYF
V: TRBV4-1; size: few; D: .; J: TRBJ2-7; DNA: TGCGCCAGCAGCCAAGACAGGGGGGTGGGTGAGCAGTACTTC; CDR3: CASSQDRGVGEQYF
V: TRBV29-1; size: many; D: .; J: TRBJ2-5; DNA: TGCAGCGTTGGAATCCTAGGAGAGACCCAGTACTTC; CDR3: CSVGILGETQYF
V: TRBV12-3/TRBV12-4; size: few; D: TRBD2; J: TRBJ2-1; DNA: TGTGCCAGCAGTTTCCCGGGACTAGGGGATCAGTTCTTC; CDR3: CASSFPGLGDQFF
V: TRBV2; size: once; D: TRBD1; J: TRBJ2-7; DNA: TGTGCCAGCAGTGAAGGGTCCTCTTGGGGACAGGACTACGAGCAGTACTTC; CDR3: CASSEGSSWGQDYEQYF
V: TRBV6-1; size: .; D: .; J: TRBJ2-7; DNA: TGTGCCGGGGGCCTGGGGGCCTTCGAGCAGTACTTC; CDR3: CAGGLGAFEQYF
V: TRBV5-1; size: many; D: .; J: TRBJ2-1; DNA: TGCGCCAGCAGCTTGAGTCGTGAGCAGTTCTTC; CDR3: CASSLSREQFF
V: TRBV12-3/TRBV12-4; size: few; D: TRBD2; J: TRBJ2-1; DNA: TGTGCCAGCAGTCTCGGGACTAGCGGTGAGCAGTTCTTC; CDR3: CASSLGTSGEQFF
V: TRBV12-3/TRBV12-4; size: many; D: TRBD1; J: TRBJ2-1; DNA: TGTGCCAGCAGCAATCCCGGGACAGGGGATGAGCAGTTCTTC; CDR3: CASSNPGTGDEQFF
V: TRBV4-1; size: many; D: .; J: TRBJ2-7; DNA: TGCGCCAGCAGCCAAGGGGCAGGGGCCTACGAGCAGTACTTC; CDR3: CASSQGAGAYEQYF
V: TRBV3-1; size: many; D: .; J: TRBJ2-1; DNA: TGTGCCAGCAGCCACGTTGCAGCTTCCTCCTACAATGAGCAGTTCTTC; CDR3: CASSHVAASSYNEQFF
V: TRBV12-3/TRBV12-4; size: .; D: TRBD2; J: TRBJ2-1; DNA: TGTGCCAGCAGTTCGAGCGGGAGGGCCCAAGGATCCTACAATGAGCAGTTCTTC; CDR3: CASSSSGRAQGSYNEQFF
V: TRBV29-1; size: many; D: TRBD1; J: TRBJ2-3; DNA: TGCAGCGGCAGGGGGTGGCCAGATACGCAGTATTTT; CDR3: CSGRGWPDTQYF
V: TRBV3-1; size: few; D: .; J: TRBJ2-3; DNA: TGTGCCAGCAGCCAAGGGGACCTTGATACGCAGTATTTT; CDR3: CASSQGDLDTQYF
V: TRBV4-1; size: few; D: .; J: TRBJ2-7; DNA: TGCGCCAGCAGCCAAGAAGATAGGCCCTCCTACGAGCAGTACTTC; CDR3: CASSQEDRPSYEQYF
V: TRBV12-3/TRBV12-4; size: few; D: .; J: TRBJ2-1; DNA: TGTGCCAGCAGTTCTCCCTTGGAGGCAGAAGATGAGCAGTTCTTC; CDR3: CASSSPLEAEDEQFF
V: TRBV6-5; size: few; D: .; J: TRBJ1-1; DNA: TGTGCCAGCAGTTCCGCGGGGTCCCCCACTGAAGCTTTCTTT; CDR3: CASSSAGSPTEAFF
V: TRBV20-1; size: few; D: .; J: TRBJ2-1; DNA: TGCAGTGCTAGAGACCGGAATGAGCAGTTCTTC; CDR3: CSARDRNEQFF
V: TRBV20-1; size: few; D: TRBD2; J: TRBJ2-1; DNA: TGCAGTGCTAGGTTTAGCGGGAGGGGCTCCTACAATGAGCAGTTCTTC; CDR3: CSARFSGRGSYNEQFF
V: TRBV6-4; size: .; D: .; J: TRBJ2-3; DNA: TGTGCCAGCAGTGACGGCAGGGGAAGCACAGATACGCAGTATTTT; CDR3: CASSDGRGSTDTQYF
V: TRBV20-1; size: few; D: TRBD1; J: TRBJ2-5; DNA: TGCAGTGCTAGCGGCAGGGGGCAAGAGACCCAGTACTTC; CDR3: CSASGRGQETQYF
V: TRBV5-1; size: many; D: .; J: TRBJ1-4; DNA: TGCGCCAGCAGCTGGACCGTCCTTTCTGCAACTAATGAAAAACTGTTTTTT; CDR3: CASSWTVLSATNEKLFF
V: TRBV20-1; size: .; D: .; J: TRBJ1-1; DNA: TGCAGTGCTAGAGATCGGAAAGGGGAGGACACTGAAGCTTTCTTT; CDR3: CSARDRKGEDTEAFF
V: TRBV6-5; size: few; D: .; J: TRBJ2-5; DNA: TGTGCCAGCGGAGTGGTAGAGACCCAGTACTTC; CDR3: CASGVVETQYF
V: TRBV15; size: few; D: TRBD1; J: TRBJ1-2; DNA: TGTGCCACCAGGGACAGGGGGCCAGAGGGCTACACCTTC; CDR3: CATRDRGPEGYTF
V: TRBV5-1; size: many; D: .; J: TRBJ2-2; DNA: TGCGCCAGCAGCTTGGCAGGTACCGGGGAGCTGTTTTTT; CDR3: CASSLAGTGELFF
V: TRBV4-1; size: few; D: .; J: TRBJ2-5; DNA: TGCGCCAGCAGCCAAGAGGGGCTTGCGGAGACCCAGTACTTC; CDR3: CASSQEGLAETQYF
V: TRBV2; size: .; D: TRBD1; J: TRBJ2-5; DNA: TGTGCCAGCAGTTGGACAGGGAATCAAGAGACCCAGTACTTC; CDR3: CASSWTGNQETQYF
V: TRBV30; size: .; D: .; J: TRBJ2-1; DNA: TGTGCCTGGAGTGGGACCTACAATGAGCAGTTCTTC; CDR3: CAWSGTYNEQFF
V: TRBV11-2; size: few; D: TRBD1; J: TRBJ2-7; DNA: TGTGCCAGCAGGGGACAGGGGGAAGGTTACGAGCAGTACTTC; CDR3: CASRGQGEGYEQYF
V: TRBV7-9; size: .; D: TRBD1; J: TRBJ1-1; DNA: TGTGCCAGCAGCGGCCGGACAGGGGAGGCGCCTGAAGCTTTCTTT; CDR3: CASSGRTGEAPEAFF
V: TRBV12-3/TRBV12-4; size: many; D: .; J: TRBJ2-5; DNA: TGTGCCAGCAGTTTAGATCTAGCTCTGGCAGAGACCCAGTACTTC; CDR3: CASSLDLALAETQYF
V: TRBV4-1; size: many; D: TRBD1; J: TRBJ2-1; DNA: TGCGCCAGCAGCCCGGACAGGGGGCCCCTCGGGGTGGACAATGAGCAGTTCTTC; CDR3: CASSPDRGPLGVDNEQFF
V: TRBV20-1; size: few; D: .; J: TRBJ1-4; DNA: TGCAGTGCTAGAGCGGGGGCAACTAATGAAAAACTGTTTTTT; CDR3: CSARAGATNEKLFF
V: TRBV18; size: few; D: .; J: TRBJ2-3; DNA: TGTGCCAGCTCACCTCAAGTTGATACGCAGTATTTT; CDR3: CASSPQVDTQYF
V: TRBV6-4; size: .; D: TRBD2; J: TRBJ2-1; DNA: TGTGCCAGCAGCCGTAGCGGGGGGGCAGGCAATGAGCAGTTCTTC; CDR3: CASSRSGGAGNEQFF
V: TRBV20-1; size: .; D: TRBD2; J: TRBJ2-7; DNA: TGCAGTGCTCTCGGGACTAGCGGTCCTACCGCGGTCTACGAGCAGTACTTC; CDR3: CSALGTSGPTAVYEQYF
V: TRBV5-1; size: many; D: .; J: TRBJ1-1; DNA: TGCGCCAGCAGCCGGACGGCCCTTACTATGAACACTGAAGCTTTCTTT; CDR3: CASSRTALTMNTEAFF
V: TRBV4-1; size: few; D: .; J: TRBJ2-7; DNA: TGCGCCAGCAGCCAAGATAACAGCGGGCGCTCCTACGAGCAGTACTTC; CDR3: CASSQDNSGRSYEQYF
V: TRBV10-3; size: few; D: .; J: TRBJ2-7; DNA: TGTGCCATCTGTACCGAGGACCTTAACGAGCAGTACTTC; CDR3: CAICTEDLNEQYF
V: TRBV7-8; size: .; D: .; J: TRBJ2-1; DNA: TGTGCCAGCAGCTTAGAGTTCGTTATAGCAAACAATGAGCAGTTCTTC; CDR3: CASSLEFVIANNEQFF
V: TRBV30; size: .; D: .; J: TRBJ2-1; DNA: TGTGCCTGGAGTAGTCTAAGCGGCAGCGAGCAGTTCTTC; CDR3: CAWSSLSGSEQFF
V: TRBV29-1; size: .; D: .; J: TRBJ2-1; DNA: TGCAGCGTTGTGGCTACGACCCACAATGAGCAGTTCTTC; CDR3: CSVVATTHNEQFF